Following are 32 T cell receptor beta chains from one sample sequenced in a study of T cell responses to AZD1222 COVID-19 vaccine. Generated by immunoSEQ multiplex PCR, the TCRdb table keeps only in-frame clones and is missing some. Of about 150,000 clones listed, 80% to 95% were seen once; the top ten hold under 4%. Specimen: peripheral blood, collected on day 0 of AZD1222 vaccination. These receptors came from an adult in good health.

The chain employs TRBV12-5 and TRBJ1-1; 9 bases map to TRBD1. This CDR3 has 12 residues. With 5 bases clipped from V and 10 bases from J, the junction kept 5 bases outside the gene matches. The germline V gene encodes CDR1 LGHNT and CDR2 FRNRAP. The CDR3 DNA reads TGTGCTAGTGGTCCCGACAGGGGGGGAGCTTTCTTT. Its protein product is CASGPDRGGAFF.

J is TRBJ2-7 and V is TRBV7-9; 9 bases are shared with TRBD1. Germline assignment: CDR1 SEHNR and CDR2 FQNEAQ (reference sequence). V lost 4 bases and J lost 3; bases outside the gene matches: 4. The CDR3 consists of 14 residues. In DNA form, the CDR3 reads TGTGCCAGCAGCTCGGGACAGGGATTCTACGAGCAGTACTTC. This gives the protein CASSSGQGFYEQYF.

This clone showed up just once. The rearrangement links TRBV10-2 to TRBJ2-2, with D maybe TRBD1 (6 bases). Germline V CDR1 and CDR2: WSHSY, SAAADI. CDR3 length equals 14 residues. V dropped 10 bases and J dropped 5 bases, with 17 bases sitting between them. This CDR3 is CATPGPRGTGELFF. DNA of the CDR3: TGCGCCACTCCGGGTCCAAGGGGGACCGGGGAGCTGTTTTTT.

The rearrangement links TRBV28 to TRBJ2-1; maybe TRBD1 (5 bases). Trimming removed 3 bases at V and 10 bases at J, with 13 bases between. The CDR3 sequence is 13 residues long. The V gene's germline CDR1 is MDHEN and CDR2 SYDVKM. CDR3 nucleotides: TGTGCCAGCAGTTTGGATACAGGCAGGGAGCAGTTCTTC. Its protein is CASSLDTGREQFF.

This clone was counted between two and nine times. The sample has other DNA sequences that encode this CDR3 too. The chain uses TRBV5-1 and TRBJ2-1; 8 nucleotides agree with TRBD2. J lost 7 bases, V lost 0 bases, and 0 bases had no gene match. This CDR3 contains 13 residues. Germline V gene lookup returns CDR1 SGHRS and CDR2 YFSETQ. The CDR3 loop is CASSLAGGNEQFF. In DNA, the CDR3 is TGCGCCAGCAGCTTGGCGGGAGGGAATGAGCAGTTCTTC.

V is TRBV11-2 and J is TRBJ1-2; D perhaps matches TRBD1 (6 bases). Germline V gives CDR1 SGHAT, CDR2 FQNNGV. This CDR3 is built from 14 residues. With 6 bases removed from V and 3 bases from J, the gap between germline ends came to 14 bases. The chain's CDR3 is CASRWGHGDYGYTF. The CDR3 coding sequence is TGTGCCAGCAGGTGGGGGCACGGGGACTATGGCTACACCTTC.

V and J are TRBV15 and TRBJ2-5; D is perhaps TRBD2 (6 bases). Germline-derived CDR1 and CDR2 are LNHNV and YYDKDF (reference sequence). There are 16 residues in the CDR3. With 3 bases removed from V and 5 bases from J, the gap between germline ends came to 19 bases. CDR3 sequence (DNA): TGTGCCACCAGCAGCCATACTCCGGGACTTGGGGAGACCCAGTACTTC. Protein sequence: CATSSHTPGLGETQYF.

This rearrangement joins TRBV7-2 to TRBJ2-2, with 13 bases aligning to TRBD2. The J segment lost 5 bases and the V segment lost 5 bases, leaving 14 bases of the junction unmatched. The V gene's germline CDR1 is SGHTA and CDR2 FQGNSA. The CDR3 sequence is 19 residues long. The CDR3 DNA reads as TGTGCCAGCAGCCCCCGCCGCCGACTAGCGGGAGGAGGAACCGGGGAGCTGTTTTTT. Residues: CASSPRRRLAGGGTGELFF.

V is TRBV14 and J is TRBJ1-2, with a possible D match to TRBD1 (6 bases). Germline CDR1 reads SGHDN; CDR2 reads FVKESK. The CDR3 is made up of 15 amino acids. V was clipped by 1 base and J by 8 bases, with 17 bases between them. This chain's CDR3 is CASSQVGAGVRGYTF. The CDR3 DNA reads as TGTGCCAGCAGCCAAGTTGGGGCAGGGGTGAGGGGCTACACCTTC.

The chain has TRBV11-2 and TRBJ1-5, with 7 bases lining up with TRBD1. The V segment lost 5 bases and the J segment 2 bases; nucleotides outside the gene matches: 6. The CDR3 is 15 amino acids. Germline V CDR1 and CDR2: SGHAT, FQNNGV. The CDR3, as DNA: TGTGCCAGCAGCCAGGGGGACAGAGGCAATCAGCCCCAGCATTTT. Its translation: CASSQGDRGNQPQHF.

The chain combines TRBV3-1 (or the pseudogene TRBV3-2) with TRBJ2-1, with 9 bases that match TRBD2. The V gene's germline CDR1 is LGHDT and CDR2 YNNKEL (reference sequence). The CDR3 runs 17 residues. Trimming took 1 base from V and 0 from J; bases not matched to a gene: 4. The CDR3 DNA follows: TGTGCCAGCAGCCAAGGGAGTAGCGGGAGCTCCTACAATGAGCAGTTCTTC. As protein: CASSQGSSGSSYNEQFF.

This clone has more than one count but fewer than ten. Distinct nucleotide sequences in the sample also encode this CDR3. This chain connects TRBV19 to TRBJ1-1; D is ambiguous. The V and J ends lost 3 bases and 6 bases respectively, with 5 bases between them. CDR1 is LNHDA and CDR2 is SQIVND in the germline V gene (reference sequence). CDR3 length equals 11 residues. CDR3 in amino acids: CASSIQSEAFF. The CDR3 DNA reads as TGTGCCAGTAGTATTCAGTCTGAAGCTTTCTTT.

Only one count was recorded for this clone. The chain couples TRBV7-9 to TRBJ1-2, with TRBD1 as a possible D gene (5 bases). The germline V gene encodes CDR1 SEHNR and CDR2 FQNEAQ (reference sequence). This CDR3 comprises 15 residues. V was shortened by 1 base and J by 2 bases, with 11 bases between the two germline ends. CDR3 loop: CASSLGRTSNYGYTF. DNA of the CDR3: TGTGCCAGCAGCTTAGGTAGGACATCCAACTATGGCTACACCTTC.

The V and J genes are TRBV7-8 and TRBJ2-1; 10 bases are shared with TRBD2. CDR3 length equals 16 residues. V shed 3 bases and J 4 bases; nucleotides not matched to a gene: 6. The germline V gene has CDR1 SGHVS and CDR2 FQNEAQ. The DNA of the CDR3 is TGTGCCAGCAGCTTGGGAGCGGGAGGGGGATACAATGAGCAGTTCTTC. It yields the protein CASSLGAGGGYNEQFF.

CDR3 sequence (DNA): TGTGCCAGCACCGCCGGGACTAGCGGGATAACGGCCTACAATGAGCAGTTCTTC. Residues: CASTAGTSGITAYNEQFF. This rearrangement joins TRBV7-2 to TRBJ2-1; 13 bases line up with TRBD2. CDR3 length equals 18 residues. J was trimmed by 2 bases and V by 7 bases; bases with no gene match: 11. Germline loops: CDR1 SGHTA, CDR2 FQGNSA.

The CDR3 DNA follows: TGTGCCACCCTTGACTCCTATGGCTACACCTTC. The encoded protein is CATLDSYGYTF. The rearrangement joins TRBV19 to TRBJ1-2; D call uncertain. The V gene's germline CDR1 is LNHDA and CDR2 SQIVND (reference sequence). V was trimmed by 10 bases and J by 4 bases, leaving 10 bases between them. The CDR3 covers 11 residues.

The chain is built from TRBV5-1 and TRBJ2-5; 7 bases are shared with TRBD1. Germline-derived CDR1 and CDR2 are SGHRS and YFSETQ. The CDR3 spans 15 residues. Trimming took 6 bases from V and 3 from J; bases not matched to a gene: 11. Here the CDR3 reads CASTRQGLGEETQYF. CDR3 sequence (DNA): TGCGCCAGCACTCGACAGGGTTTGGGGGAAGAGACCCAGTACTTC.

J is TRBJ1-1 and V is TRBV6-5; a weak D match, TRBD1 (5 bases). V lost 0 bases to trimming and J lost 0 bases, with 11 bases between them. CDR1 and CDR2 (germline): MNHEY, SVGAGI. The CDR3 loop spans 16 amino acids. The CDR3 DNA sequence: TGTGCCAGCAGTTACTCGGGACTGCAGATGAACACTGAAGCTTTCTTT. Translated: CASSYSGLQMNTEAFF.

The sample holds a few counts of this clone. The chain is built from TRBV28 and TRBJ1-6, with D unclear. The CDR3 sequence is 15 residues long. Between the trimmed V and J ends, which lost 4 bases and 8 bases, there was a span of 15 bases. From germline, CDR1 is MDHEN and CDR2 SYDVKM. CDR3 bases: TGTGCCAGCAGTTCGACGAGGGCGGGGTATTCACCCCTCCACTTT. Its translation: CASSSTRAGYSPLHF.

Comment on this clone: This same CDR3 is encoded by further DNA sequences in the sample. The rearrangement joins TRBV24-1 to TRBJ2-5; D gene ambiguous. This CDR3 is 12 amino acids long. V dropped 1 base and J dropped 4 bases, with 3 bases sitting between them. Per the germline V gene, CDR1 is KGHDR and CDR2 is SFDVKD. The CDR3 region is CATSDLGETQYF. For the CDR3, the DNA is TGTGCCACCAGTGATTTAGGAGAGACCCAGTACTTC.

The chain couples TRBV6-2 or TRBV6-3 to TRBJ1-2; D is possibly TRBD1 (5 bases). Germline loops: CDR1 MNHEY, CDR2 SVGEGT. This CDR3 contains 16 residues. The germline V and J ends were trimmed by 6 bases and 0 bases, with 17 bases remaining between them. This CDR3 reads CASSHRTFSANYGYTF. The CDR3 region has the DNA TGTGCCAGCAGCCACAGGACATTCTCTGCTAACTATGGCTACACCTTC.

This rearrangement joins TRBV6-4 to TRBJ2-7; D might be TRBD1 (6 bases). There are 12 residues in the CDR3. With 4 bases removed from V and 6 bases from J, the gap between germline ends came to 10 bases. Per the germline V gene, CDR1 is MRHNA and CDR2 is SNTAGT. The CDR3 DNA is TGTGCCAGCAGTGGTCTAGGGGGCGAGCAGTACTTC. It codes for CASSGLGGEQYF.

The rearrangement links TRBV27 to TRBJ2-7; D uncertain. Trimming shortened V by 7 bases and J by 5 bases, and 9 bases separated the two germline ends. The CDR3 runs 11 residues. Germline assignment: CDR1 MNHEY and CDR2 SMNVEV (reference sequence). DNA for the CDR3: TGTGCCAGCAATGAAGGAAACGAGCAGTACTTC. It translates to CASNEGNEQYF.

This clone has a single count. The chain has TRBV5-4 and TRBJ1-1; perhaps TRBD1 as D (5 bases). This CDR3 contains 16 residues. Germline CDR1 and CDR2: SGHNT and YYREEE (reference sequence). The V end lost 0 bases, the J end lost 1 base, and 13 bases lay between the germline ends. The chain's CDR3 is CASSLGGQGGNTEAFF. The CDR3 coding sequence is TGTGCCAGCAGCTTGGGGGGCCAAGGTGGGAACACTGAAGCTTTCTTT.

V gene TRBV2 combines with J gene TRBJ1-4; D is unclear. The germline V gene has CDR1 SNHLY and CDR2 FYNNEI. Trimming pared 7 bases from V and 8 bases from J, leaving 17 bases between. The CDR3 runs 14 residues. The chain's CDR3 is CASTPGRPEEKLFF. CDR3 coding DNA: TGTGCCAGCACTCCCGGGCGACCTGAGGAAAAACTGTTTTTT.

This rearrangement joins TRBV9 to TRBJ1-5, with no clear D. The CDR3 contains 17 residues. Germline loops: CDR1 SGDLS, CDR2 YYNGEE. With 0 bases removed from V and 1 base from J, the gap between germline ends came to 14 bases. This CDR3 reads CASSVGLRDSSNQPQHF. The CDR3 DNA is TGTGCCAGCAGCGTAGGTCTTCGCGATTCAAGCAATCAGCCCCAGCATTTT.

This rearrangement joins TRBV27 to TRBJ1-6, with D perhaps TRBD1 (5 bases). V lost 4 bases and J lost 3, with 19 bases in between. The CDR3 runs to 18 residues. The germline gives CDR1 MNHEY, CDR2 SMNVEV (reference sequence). The CDR3 reads CASSSRQTRPYYNSPLHF. The DNA for the CDR3 is TGTGCCAGCAGTTCGAGACAGACCAGGCCGTACTATAATTCACCCCTCCACTTT.

This clone has a single count. The rearrangement links TRBV24-1 to TRBJ2-1; TRBD1 is a possible D gene (5 bases). V was clipped by 3 bases and J by 9 bases, with 14 bases between them. The CDR3 is 14 residues long. CDR1 and CDR2 (germline): KGHDR, SFDVKD. Written as DNA, the CDR3 is TGTGCCACCAGTGATCGACGGACAAGGGTTGAGCAGTTCTTC. It translates to CATSDRRTRVEQFF.

The gene calls are TRBV3-1 (or the pseudogene TRBV3-2) and TRBJ2-1, with 9 nucleotides matching TRBD2. V shed 6 bases, J shed 8 bases, and the junction held 11 bases outside the gene matches. CDR3 length: 15 residues. Per germline, CDR1 LGHDT and CDR2 YNNKEL (reference sequence). CDR3 nucleotide sequence: TGTGCCAGCAGGGACGGATTGCGCGGGAGGGATGAGCAGTTCTTC. Amino acid sequence: CASRDGLRGRDEQFF.

CDR3 bases: TGTGCCTGGATTCGCCCTGGATTTAGCGGGACCTACTACGAGCAGTACTTC. Its protein is CAWIRPGFSGTYYEQYF. J is TRBJ2-7 and V is TRBV30, with 8 positions matching TRBD2. From germline, CDR1 is GTSNPN and CDR2 SVGIG (reference sequence). V was clipped by 4 bases and J by 3 bases; unmatched bases: 17. The CDR3 is 17 residues long.

The chain couples TRBV3-1 (or the pseudogene TRBV3-2) to TRBJ2-1; TRBD2 agrees at 10 bases. In germline, CDR1 is LGHDT, CDR2 YNNKEL (reference sequence). The CDR3 spans 19 residues. V lost 11 bases and J lost 2; bases outside the gene matches: 21. The DNA for the CDR3 is TGTGCCTGCCGGCCGTCGGGGGCTAACCTAGCGGGAGCCTACAATGAGCAGTTCTTC. Protein product: CACRPSGANLAGAYNEQFF.

The rearrangement joins TRBV9 to TRBJ2-2; TRBD2 agrees at 8 bases. Germline CDR1 and CDR2: SGDLS and YYNGEE. The CDR3 totals 18 residues. J gave up 6 bases and V 0 bases, and 13 bases lay outside the gene matches. Here the CDR3 DNA reads TGTGCCAGCAGCGTAGGGTCGGGAGGGCCGGTCCAGGCCGGGGAGCTGTTTTTT. Its translation: CASSVGSGGPVQAGELFF.